The 14 T cell receptor beta chains in this list originate from one sample, sequenced in a study of blood T cell repertoires in COVID-19. The table came from immunoSEQ multiplex PCR; TCRdb's copy has only in-frame clones and leaves some out. The sample includes 78,000 or so clones, 65% to 90% of them seen just once. Source material: peripheral blood. The receptor source for this set is a woman between 55 and 75 years old with acute or convalescent COVID-19.

The J gene is TRBJ2-1, the V gene TRBV11-2; 10 nucleotides match TRBD2. The germline V gene has CDR1 SGHAT and CDR2 FQNNGV. The CDR3 spans 16 residues. V lost 3 bases to trimming and J lost 7 bases; unmatched junction nucleotides: 9. This chain's CDR3 is CASSFQLAGLRNEQFF. CDR3 coding DNA: TGTGCCAGCAGCTTCCAACTAGCGGGGTTGAGGAATGAGCAGTTCTTC. Based on the CDR3 plus reference TRBV11-2 and TRBJ2-1, the full variable domain is EAGVAQSPRYKIIEKRQSVAFWCNPISGHATLYWYQQILGQGPKLLIQFQNNGVVDDSQLPKDRFSAERLKGVDSTLKIQPAKLEDSAVYLCASSFQLAGLRNEQFFGPGTRLTVL.

The V call is TRBV18, the J call TRBJ1-1, with no clear D. Trimming pared 1 base from V and 6 bases from J, leaving 6 bases between. Germline V CDR1 and CDR2: KGHSH, LQKENI. The CDR3 is made up of 12 amino acids. CDR3 bases: TGTGCCAGCTCACCACAGCCGCCTGAAGCTTTCTTT. Protein: CASSPQPPEAFF.

This clone was observed a single time. For the CDR3, the DNA is TGTGCCAGCAGCCCCCGAGCCGGGACAGGAACCTACGAGCAGTACTTC. It specifies CASSPRAGTGTYEQYF. The rearrangement joins TRBV14 to TRBJ2-7; 8 positions match TRBD1. CDR1 and CDR2 (germline): SGHDN, FVKESK. The V gene end was trimmed by 4 bases and the J gene end by 2 bases; junction bases not matched to a gene: 10. The CDR3 is 16 residues long.

The chain recombines TRBV6-5 with TRBJ1-1; 9 bases agree with TRBD1. Germline V gene lookup returns CDR1 MNHEY and CDR2 SVGAGI. The CDR3 is 15 residues long. Trimming cost V 6 bases and J 6 bases; bases outside gene matches: 11. As DNA, the CDR3 is TGTGCCAGCAGAGATAGGACAGGGGTTCTGGCTGAAGCTTTCTTT. As protein: CASRDRTGVLAEAFF.

This sequence joins TRBV10-3 and TRBJ2-3; 7 bases align to TRBD2. Germline V CDR1 and CDR2: ENHRY, SYGVKD. V lost 11 bases to trimming and J lost 7 bases; unmatched junction nucleotides: 15. This CDR3 has 14 residues. CDR3 DNA sequence: TGTGCCGTCCAAGCGGGGAGCGGTACATATACGCAGTATTTT. It is translated as CAVQAGSGTYTQYF.

In this sample, this clone turned up a few times. The V gene is TRBV5-1, the J gene TRBJ1-5, with a tentative D call TRBD1 (6 bases). V was pared by 0 bases and J by 6 bases, with 13 bases between. Germline V gene data show CDR1 as SGHRS and CDR2 as YFSETQ. The CDR3 is 15 residues long. This CDR3 is CASSLAGTTAQPQHF. CDR3 sequence (DNA): TGCGCCAGCAGCTTGGCGGGGACAACCGCTCAGCCCCAGCATTTT.

The rearrangement links TRBV7-9 to TRBJ2-7, with 8 positions matching TRBD1. V was clipped by 0 bases and J by 3 bases; unmatched bases: 4. CDR3 length: 15 amino acids. CDR1 is SEHNR and CDR2 is FQNEAQ in the germline V gene (reference sequence). The CDR3 loop reads CASSLASGQVYEQYF. For the CDR3, the DNA is TGTGCCAGCAGCTTAGCCTCGGGACAGGTCTACGAGCAGTACTTC.

The chain is built from TRBV19 and TRBJ2-7; perhaps TRBD2 as D (5 bases). This CDR3 region has 15 residues. V shed 6 bases and J shed 2 bases, with 17 bases lying between them. Per the germline V gene, CDR1 is LNHDA and CDR2 is SQIVND (reference sequence). The CDR3 DNA reads as TGTGCCAGTAGAAATACCGGGATCCGAACCTACGAGCAGTACTTC. The encoded protein is CASRNTGIRTYEQYF.

The chain is built from TRBV6-2 or TRBV6-3 and TRBJ2-1; D perhaps matches TRBD2 (6 bases). CDR1 and CDR2 (germline): MNHEY, SVGEGT. The CDR3 is 16 amino acids. The V end was cut by 3 bases, the J end by 0 bases, with 12 bases between. The CDR3 sequence: CASSYLEGSSYNEQFF. The CDR3 DNA reads as TGTGCCAGCAGTTATCTGGAGGGTAGCTCCTACAATGAGCAGTTCTTC.

The chain joins TRBV18 to TRBJ1-3, with unresolved D. The CDR3 runs 17 residues. Trimming pared 2 bases from V and 0 bases from J, leaving 14 bases between. Germline V lookup: CDR1 KGHSH, CDR2 LQKENI. CDR3 protein: CASSPGIGLISGNTIYF. The DNA for the CDR3 is TGTGCCAGCTCACCAGGGATTGGACTGATCTCTGGAAACACCATATATTTT.

The chain combines TRBV3-1 (or the pseudogene TRBV3-2) with TRBJ1-1, with 8 bases aligning to TRBD1. Per germline, CDR1 LGHDT and CDR2 YNNKEL (reference sequence). This CDR3 contains 13 residues. After removal of 2 bases from V and 8 bases from J, the junction contained 4 bases not matched to a gene. The CDR3 reads CASSQLTGGEAFF. CDR3 sequence (DNA): TGTGCCAGCAGCCAACTTACAGGGGGGGAAGCTTTCTTT.

The chain carries TRBV3-1 (or the pseudogene TRBV3-2) and TRBJ1-1; D is perhaps TRBD1 (5 bases). V lost 8 bases and J 1 base, leaving 14 bases between the germline ends. Per germline, CDR1 LGHDT and CDR2 YNNKEL (reference sequence). The CDR3 has 14 residues. The CDR3 region is CASSTGGGNTEAFF. CDR3 DNA: TGTGCCAGCTCCACCGGCGGGGGGAACACTGAAGCTTTCTTT.

The chain employs TRBV3-1 (or the pseudogene TRBV3-2) and TRBJ1-5; 7 bases are a match to TRBD1. This CDR3 comprises 14 residues. Germline CDR1 LGHDT, CDR2 YNNKEL (reference sequence). The trim removed 6 bases at V and 4 bases at J, leaving 6 bases unmatched. The CDR3 region is CASSPGQANQPQHF. The CDR3 bases are TGTGCCAGCAGTCCCGGACAGGCGAATCAGCCCCAGCATTTT.

This clone has just one count. The CDR3 loop reads CATSSGGNQETQYF. CDR3 sequence (DNA): TGTGCCACCAGCAGCGGGGGGAACCAAGAGACCCAGTACTTC. The genes are TRBV15 and TRBJ2-5; 7 bases are shared with TRBD2. This CDR3 has 14 amino acids. With V trimmed by 3 bases and J by 0 bases, 1 base remained unmatched. Germline CDR1 and CDR2: LNHNV and YYDKDF (reference sequence).